A selection of T cell receptor beta chains follows, all from one sample in a study of human T cells and chemical hapten exposure. MiXCR was run by TCRdb on the RACE reads, yielding one entry per CDR3 protein. The sample includes tens of thousands of distinct CDR3 sequences, 10% to 15% of them seen just once. The starting material was whole blood, obtained in connection with sensitization to the hapten diphenylcyclopropenone (DPC). Every receptor here comes from a woman between 45 and 60 years old with alopecia areata. Some clones in this sample may be carry-over from other donors' samples. CDR3s include the opening cysteine and the closing phenylalanine or tryptophan. The D gene is left open where the match is weak. Rows give clone size only sometimes, using once, few, many, or a class for an expanded clone.

J	V	D	size	DNA	CDR3
TRBJ2-3	TRBV20-1	-	-	TGCAGTGCTAGAAGGCTAGACACAGATACGCAGTATTTT	CSARRLDTDTQYF
TRBJ1-1	TRBV29-1	-	few	TGCAGCTCCGGACTAAACACTGAAGCTTTCTTT	CSSGLNTEAFF
TRBJ2-1	TRBV18	TRBD2	many	TGTGCCAGCTCACCACCCATCAGAGCGGGAGTCTACAATGAGCAGTTCTTC	CASSPPIRAGVYNEQFF
TRBJ2-1	TRBV7-9	TRBD2	few	TGTGCCAGCAGCTTAGTCCCCCGGCTAGCGGATTTCAATGAGCAGTTCTTC	CASSLVPRLADFNEQFF
TRBJ2-7	TRBV5-1	-	-	TGCGCCAGCAGCTTCGCGGGCGGGACAGCCATCCCCGAGCAGTACTTC	CASSFAGGTAIPEQYF
TRBJ1-2	TRBV5-4	-	-	TGTGCCAGCAGCTTGGGCCCGAAACCCTATGGCTACACCTTC	CASSLGPKPYGYTF
TRBJ1-6	TRBV27	-	-	TGTGCCAGCAAACTAAGCTCCTATAATTCACCCCTCCACTTT	CASKLSSYNSPLHF
TRBJ1-5	TRBV2	-	many	TGTGCCAGCAGTGAAGCCCGTGGGGCAGGTCAGCCCCAGCATTTT	CASSEARGAGQPQHF
TRBJ1-5	TRBV19	-	many	TGTGCCAGTAGTACGCCGGTGGGGCCCCAGCATTTT	CASSTPVGPQHF
TRBJ2-1	TRBV13	TRBD2	-	TGTGCCAGCAGCGTGGGACTAGCGGGGTCCTACAATGAGCAGTTCTTC	CASSVGLAGSYNEQFF
TRBJ1-1	TRBV29-1	-	many	TGCAGCGTTGAGACCGGGGCTATGAACACTGAAGCTTTCTTT	CSVETGAMNTEAFF
TRBJ1-5	TRBV19	-	-	TGTGCCAGTAGTATAGATTGGAATCCTAATCAGCCCCAGCATTTT	CASSIDWNPNQPQHF
TRBJ1-6	TRBV12-3/TRBV12-4	-	-	TGTGCCAGCAGTTTGGGTCACAATTCACCCCTCCACTTT	CASSLGHNSPLHF
TRBJ1-2	TRBV29-1	-	many	TGCAGCGTTAACGGGGCTTCTAACTATGGCTACACCTTC	CSVNGASNYGYTF
TRBJ1-6	TRBV20-1	-	few	TGCAGTGCTACGACAGGTCATAATTCACCCCTCCACTTT	CSATTGHNSPLHF
TRBJ2-3	TRBV29-1	TRBD2	few	TGCAGCGGGGGACTAGCGGGAGTAGATACGCAGTATTTT	CSGGLAGVDTQYF
TRBJ1-5	TRBV7-9	-	-	TGTGCCAGCACAGGGTTGGAAGGCCAGCCCCAGCATTTT	CASTGLEGQPQHF
TRBJ1-6	TRBV20-1	-	many	TGCAGTGCTAGCCGAGGGAATAATTCACCCCTCCACTTT	CSASRGNNSPLHF
TRBJ2-1	TRBV28	-	many	TGTGCCAGCAGTTTATTTTCAGGGTGGGATGAGCAGTTCTTC	CASSLFSGWDEQFF
TRBJ1-1	TRBV5-6	-	few	TGTGCCAGCAGCTTGGCCGTTGGGGGCGCCACTGAAGCTTTCTTT	CASSLAVGGATEAFF
TRBJ1-1	TRBV2	-	-	TGTGCCAGCAGTCGCGGACAGCTGAACACTGAAGCTTTCTTT	CASSRGQLNTEAFF
TRBJ2-2	TRBV30	-	-	TGTGCCTGGAGGGCCAACACCGGGGAGCTGTTTTTT	CAWRANTGELFF
TRBJ2-4	TRBV20-1	-	-	TGCAGTACGTTTGACGGACTAGCCAAAAACATTCAGTACTTC	CSTFDGLAKNIQYF
TRBJ2-7	TRBV29-1	-	few	TGCAGCGTTGAACAGGGGTTCCCCTACGAGCAGTACTTC	CSVEQGFPYEQYF
TRBJ2-3	TRBV28	TRBD1	-	TGTGCCAGCAGGACGGACAGGGGCACAGATACGCAGTATTTT	CASRTDRGTDTQYF
TRBJ2-6	TRBV6-2/TRBV6-3	-	many	TGTGCCAGCGACGATATTTCCTCTGGGGCCAACGTCCTGACTTTC	CASDDISSGANVLTF
TRBJ2-2	TRBV7-3	-	few	TGTGCCAGCAGCTTTTCTAACACCGGGGAGCTGTTTTTT	CASSFSNTGELFF
TRBJ1-4	TRBV11-2	TRBD1	many	TGTGCCAGCAGCCCAAGGACAGGAAATAATGAAAAACTGTTTTTT	CASSPRTGNNEKLFF
TRBJ1-2	TRBV29-1	-	many	TGCAGCGTGGCCCTCGGGTCTTATGGCTACACCTTC	CSVALGSYGYTF
TRBJ2-4	TRBV12-3/TRBV12-4	TRBD1	-	TGTGCCAGCAGCTCCTACAGGGGCGTATCTATTGCGGCCAAAAACATTCAGTACTTC	CASSSYRGVSIAAKNIQYF
TRBJ2-1	TRBV6-6	TRBD1	-	TGTGCCAGCAGTTACCCGGGACAGGGGCTTACGGCGGCCAATGAGCAGTTCTTC	CASSYPGQGLTAANEQFF
TRBJ2-1	TRBV14	-	many	TGTGCCAGCAGCCAAGGCCGGAGGAATGAGCAGTTCTTC	CASSQGRRNEQFF
TRBJ2-1	TRBV15	-	-	TGTGCCACCAGCCACTGGGGGGCAGGGACCTACAATGAGCAGTTCTTC	CATSHWGAGTYNEQFF
TRBJ2-3	TRBV29-1	-	few	TGCAGCGTTGAGAGGTCAAACAGTGCGTCTAGCACAGATACGCAGTATTTT	CSVERSNSASSTDTQYF
TRBJ2-3	TRBV21-1	-	-	TGTGCCAGCCCCAAGGGTAGCACAGATACGCAGTATTTT	CASPKGSTDTQYF